The next 14 T cell receptor beta chains were all read from a single sample in a study of T cell responses to AZD1222 COVID-19 vaccine. Some clones are missing from TCRdb's copy, which holds only in-frame ones; the method was immunoSEQ multiplex PCR. Here the sample spans about 190,000 clones, around nine tenths being singletons. Here the sequenced sample was peripheral blood, taken 28 days after the second dose of the MenACWY control vaccine. These receptors originate from an adult who received the MenACWY meningococcal vaccine as a control.

The CDR3 sequence is CASSPARGRENEQFF. Here the CDR3 DNA reads TGTGCCAGCAGTCCCGCTCGCGGGAGAGAGAATGAGCAGTTCTTC. The chain carries TRBV6-2 or TRBV6-3 and TRBJ2-1; 7 bases are shared with TRBD2. Trimming at V came to 5 bases and at J to 7 bases, leaving 11 bases not matched to a gene. The length of the CDR3 is 15 residues. Germline V gene data show CDR1 as MNHEY and CDR2 as SVGEGT.

V is TRBV6-4 and J is TRBJ1-5; no clear D. Germline V gene sequence: CDR1 MRHNA, CDR2 SNTAGT. The V and J ends lost 4 bases and 1 base respectively, with 5 bases between them. This CDR3 has 13 residues. CDR3 DNA sequence: TGTGCCAGCAGTGTGGACAGCAATCAGCCCCAGCATTTT. Protein: CASSVDSNQPQHF.

This chain joins TRBV7-3 and TRBJ1-5; 8 nucleotides line up with TRBD1. CDR3 length equals 18 residues. In germline, CDR1 is SGHTA, CDR2 FQGTGA. The V segment lost 3 bases and the J segment 2 bases; nucleotides outside the gene matches: 12. In nucleotides, the CDR3 is TGTGCCAGCAGCTTGAGGCCAGGGGGCTATCTGGGCAATCAGCCCCAGCATTTT. Translation: CASSLRPGGYLGNQPQHF.

This chain uses TRBV20-1 with TRBJ2-5; D ambiguous. This CDR3 is built from 12 residues. The V gene lost 3 bases and the J gene lost 2 bases, with 7 bases spanning the gap. The germline V gene has CDR1 DFQATT and CDR2 SNEGSKA (reference sequence). CDR3: CSASRDQETQYF. CDR3 sequence (DNA): TGCAGTGCTAGTAGAGATCAAGAGACCCAGTACTTC.

This clone showed up just once. This chain uses TRBV10-3 with TRBJ2-1; D is possibly TRBD2 (5 bases). The germline gives CDR1 ENHRY, CDR2 SYGVKD. Trimming stripped 2 bases from V and 8 bases from J, with 10 bases between. CDR3 length equals 13 residues. CDR3 sequence (DNA): TGTGCCATCAGTGAGGGTACTAGGGATGAGCAGTTCTTC. Its protein product is CAISEGTRDEQFF.

The chain links TRBV5-1 to TRBJ2-2; D not resolved. The CDR3 runs to 13 residues. Germline V CDR1 and CDR2: SGHRS, YFSETQ. V was cut by 0 bases and J by 8 bases, with 8 bases left in between. The CDR3 coding sequence is TGCGCCAGCAGCTTGGCCGTGGAGGGGGAGCTGTTTTTT. It yields the protein CASSLAVEGELFF.

V is TRBV7-2 and J is TRBJ2-7, with TRBD1 matching over 8 bases. V trimming: 1 base; J trimming: 5 bases; junction bases outside the gene matches: 7. This CDR3 region has 15 residues. Germline V gene sequence: CDR1 SGHTA, CDR2 FQGNSA. CDR3 in amino acids: CASSLGTGSSHEQYF. CDR3 DNA sequence: TGTGCCAGCAGCTTAGGGACAGGGAGTAGTCACGAGCAGTACTTC. Combining the CDR3 with reference TRBV7-2 and TRBJ2-7 gives the whole variable domain GAGVSQSPSNKVTEKGKDVELRCDPISGHTALYWYRQSLGQGLEFLIYFQGNSAPDKSGLPSDRFSAERTGGSVSTLTIQRTQQEDSAVYLCASSLGTGSSHEQYFGPGTRLTVT.

This sequence joins TRBV5-5 and TRBJ2-1, with TRBD2 matching over 11 bases. CDR3 length: 15 residues. V shed 2 bases and J 3 bases; nucleotides not matched to a gene: 1. Germline V CDR1 and CDR2: SGHKS, YYEKEE (reference sequence). CDR3 DNA sequence: TGTGCCAGCAGCTTACTAGCGGGAGTCTACAATGAGCAGTTCTTC. Protein product: CASSLLAGVYNEQFF.

V and J are TRBV19 and TRBJ2-7, with D perhaps TRBD2 (6 bases). Deletions cut 9 bases from V and 2 bases from J, with 11 bases between. Germline values: CDR1 LNHDA, CDR2 SQIVND (reference sequence). This CDR3 region has 12 residues. CDR3 protein: CASGLAPYEQYF. The CDR3 DNA sequence: TGTGCCAGCGGGCTAGCGCCCTACGAGCAGTACTTC. Full variable domain (rest looked up from reference TRBV19 and TRBJ2-7): DGGITQSPKYLFRKEGQNVTLSCEQNLNHDAMYWYRQDPGQGLRLIYYSQIVNDFQKGDIAEGYSVSREKKESFPLTVTSAQKNPTAFYLCASGLAPYEQYFGPGTRLTVT.

The chain carries TRBV9 and TRBJ1-6; 7 positions match TRBD1. This CDR3 region has 15 residues. Germline V lookup: CDR1 SGDLS, CDR2 YYNGEE. The trim removed 3 bases at V and 3 bases at J, leaving 3 bases unmatched. This CDR3 is CASSAGDSYNSPLHF. The CDR3 nucleotides read TGTGCCAGCAGCGCTGGGGACAGCTATAATTCACCCCTCCACTTT.

The table lists this clone with a few counts. The chain is built from TRBV11-3 and TRBJ1-3, with 8 bases aligning to TRBD1. CDR1 is SGHNT, CDR2 YENEEA, per germline. The CDR3 loop spans 17 amino acids. After removal of 3 bases from V and 0 bases from J, the junction contained 7 bases not matched to a gene. CDR3 in DNA: TGTGCCAGCAGCTTGTCCGGGACAGGCCTCTCTGGAAACACCATATATTTT. This gives the protein CASSLSGTGLSGNTIYF.

The rearrangement links TRBV6-5 to TRBJ1-1; TRBD1 might be the D (6 bases). Trimming cost V 2 bases and J 0 bases, with 7 bases left between them. The CDR3 spans 14 residues. Germline CDR1 is MNHEY and CDR2 is SVGAGI. This CDR3 reads CASSYQGLNTEAFF. The CDR3 DNA reads as TGTGCCAGCAGTTACCAGGGGTTGAACACTGAAGCTTTCTTT.

This sequence joins TRBV3-1 (or the pseudogene TRBV3-2) and TRBJ2-7, with D uncertain. Germline CDR1 and CDR2: LGHDT and YNNKEL (reference sequence). CDR3 size: 12 residues. V lost 4 bases, J lost 4 bases, and 8 bases lay in between. CDR3 DNA sequence: TGTGCCAGCAGCCGTCAGGAATACGAGCAGTACTTC. It translates to CASSRQEYEQYF.

V gene TRBV19 combines with J gene TRBJ1-6, with D uncertain. Germline V gene data show CDR1 as LNHDA and CDR2 as SQIVND (reference sequence). The CDR3 is 13 residues long. Trimming removed 4 bases at V and 8 bases at J, with 9 bases between. The CDR3 reads CASSTDKDSPLHF. The CDR3, as DNA: TGTGCCAGTAGTACCGACAAGGATTCACCCCTCCACTTT. Full variable domain (missing parts from reference TRBV19 and TRBJ1-6): DGGITQSPKYLFRKEGQNVTLSCEQNLNHDAMYWYRQDPGQGLRLIYYSQIVNDFQKGDIAEGYSVSREKKESFPLTVTSAQKNPTAFYLCASSTDKDSPLHFGNGTRLTVT.